The entry below gives a single T cell receptor beta chain sequence along with its context. TCRdb's copy holds only in-frame clones and misses some; the assay was immunoSEQ multiplex PCR. This table has approximately 310,000 clones, over 75% appearing once. CDR3 size: 16 residues. V shed 6 bases and J 2 bases; nucleotides not matched to a gene: 7. Germline CDR1 DFQATT, CDR2 SNEGSKA (reference sequence). The source of the sample is a study of blood T cell repertoires in COVID-19. This receptor was identified in a man aged 50 to 60 with active or convalescent COVID-19. The rearrangement links TRBV20-1 to TRBJ2-2, with TRBD2 matching over 12 bases. The sample was peripheral blood. The CDR3 is CSASTSGRLNTGELFF. The CDR3 DNA follows: TGCAGTGCCAGTACTAGCGGGAGGCTTAACACCGGGGAGCTGTTTTTT.